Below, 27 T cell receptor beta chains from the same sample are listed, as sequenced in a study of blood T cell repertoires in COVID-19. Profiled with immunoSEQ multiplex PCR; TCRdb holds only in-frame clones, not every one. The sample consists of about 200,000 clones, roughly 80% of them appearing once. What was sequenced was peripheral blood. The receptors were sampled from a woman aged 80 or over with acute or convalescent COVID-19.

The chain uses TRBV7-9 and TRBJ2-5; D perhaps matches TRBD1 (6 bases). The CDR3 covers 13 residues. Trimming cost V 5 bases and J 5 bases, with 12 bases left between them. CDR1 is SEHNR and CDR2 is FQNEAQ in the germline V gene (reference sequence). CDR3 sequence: CASSVQGGETQYF. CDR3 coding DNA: TGTGCCAGCAGCGTACAGGGTGGGGAGACCCAGTACTTC. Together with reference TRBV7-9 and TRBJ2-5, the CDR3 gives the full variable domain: DTGVSQNPRHKITKRGQNVTFRCDPISEHNRLYWYRQTLGQGPEFLTYFQNEAQLEKSRLLSDRFSAERPKGSFSTLEIQRTEQGDSAMYLCASSVQGGETQYFGPGTRLLVL.

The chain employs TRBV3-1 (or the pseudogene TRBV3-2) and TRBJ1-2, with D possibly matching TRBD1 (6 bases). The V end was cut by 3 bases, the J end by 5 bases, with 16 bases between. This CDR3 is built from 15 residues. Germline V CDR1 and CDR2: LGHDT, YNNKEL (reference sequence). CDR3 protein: CASSHPRDTTYGYTF. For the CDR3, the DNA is TGTGCCAGCAGCCACCCTAGGGACACCACGTATGGCTACACCTTC.

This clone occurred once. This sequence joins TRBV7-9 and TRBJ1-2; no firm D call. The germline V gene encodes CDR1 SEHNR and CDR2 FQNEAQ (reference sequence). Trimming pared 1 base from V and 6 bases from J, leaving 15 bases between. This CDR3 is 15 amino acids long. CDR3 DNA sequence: TGTGCCAGCAGCTTAGATGAGGTTTTAAGTGATGGCTACACCTTC. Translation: CASSLDEVLSDGYTF.

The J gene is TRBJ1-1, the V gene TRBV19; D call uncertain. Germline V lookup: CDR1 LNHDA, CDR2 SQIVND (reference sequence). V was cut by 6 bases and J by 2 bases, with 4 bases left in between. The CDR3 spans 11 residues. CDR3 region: CASRANTEAFF. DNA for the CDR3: TGTGCCAGTAGGGCCAACACTGAAGCTTTCTTT.

The DNA of the CDR3 is TGTGCCAGCAGCTTAGGGGACAGGGGTTATCAAGAGACCCAGTACTTC. It is translated as CASSLGDRGYQETQYF. The rearrangement joins TRBV7-9 to TRBJ2-5; 10 nucleotides agree with TRBD1. The germline gives CDR1 SEHNR, CDR2 FQNEAQ (reference sequence). CDR3 length: 16 residues. J lost 2 bases, V lost 1 base, and 4 bases had no gene match.

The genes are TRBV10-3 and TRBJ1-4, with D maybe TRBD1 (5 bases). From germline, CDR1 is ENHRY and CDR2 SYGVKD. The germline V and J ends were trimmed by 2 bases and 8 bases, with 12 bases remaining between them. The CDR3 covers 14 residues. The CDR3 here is CAISEQQGGEKLFF. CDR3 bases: TGTGCCATCAGTGAGCAGCAGGGAGGGGAAAAACTGTTTTTT.

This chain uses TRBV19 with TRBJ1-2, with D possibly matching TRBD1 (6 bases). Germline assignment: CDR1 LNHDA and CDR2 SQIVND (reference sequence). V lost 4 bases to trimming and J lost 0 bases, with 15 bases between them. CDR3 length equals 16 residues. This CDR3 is CASSTYIDRSNYGYTF. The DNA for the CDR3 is TGTGCCAGTAGTACTTATATAGACAGGTCTAACTATGGCTACACCTTC.

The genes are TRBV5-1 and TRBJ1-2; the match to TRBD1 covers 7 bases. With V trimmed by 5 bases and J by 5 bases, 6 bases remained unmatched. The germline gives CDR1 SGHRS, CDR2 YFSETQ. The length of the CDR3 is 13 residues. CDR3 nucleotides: TGCGCCAGCAGTCCCCAGGGGGAATATGGCTACACCTTC. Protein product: CASSPQGEYGYTF.

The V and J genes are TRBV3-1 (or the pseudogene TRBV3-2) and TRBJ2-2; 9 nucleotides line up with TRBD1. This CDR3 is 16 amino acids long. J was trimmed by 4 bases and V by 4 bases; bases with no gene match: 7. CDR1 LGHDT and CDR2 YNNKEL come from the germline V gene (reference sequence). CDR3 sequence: CASSLPRDRATGELFF. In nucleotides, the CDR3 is TGTGCCAGCAGCCTCCCCCGGGACAGGGCCACCGGGGAGCTGTTTTTT.

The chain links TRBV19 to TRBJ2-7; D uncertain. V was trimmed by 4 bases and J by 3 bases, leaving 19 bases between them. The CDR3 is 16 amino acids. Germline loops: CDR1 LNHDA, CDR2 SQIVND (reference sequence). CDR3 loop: CASSKKRLSNFYEQYF. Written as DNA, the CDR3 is TGTGCCAGTAGTAAAAAGAGGCTTAGCAATTTCTACGAGCAGTACTTC.

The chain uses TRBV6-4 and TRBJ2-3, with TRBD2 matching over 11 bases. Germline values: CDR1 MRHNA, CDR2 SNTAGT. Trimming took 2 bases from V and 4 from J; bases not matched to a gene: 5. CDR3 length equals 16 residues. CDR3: CASSDSTSGGSDTQYF. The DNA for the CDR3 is TGTGCCAGCAGTGACAGCACTAGCGGGGGATCAGATACGCAGTATTTT.

The CDR3 nucleotides are TGTGCCTGGAGTAAAAACCGCGGATCTGGAAACACCATATATTTT. Protein product: CAWSKNRGSGNTIYF. The chain recombines TRBV30 with TRBJ1-3; no clear D gene. V was pared by 2 bases and J by 1 base, with 12 bases between. CDR3 size: 15 residues. Germline assignment: CDR1 GTSNPN and CDR2 SVGIG (reference sequence).

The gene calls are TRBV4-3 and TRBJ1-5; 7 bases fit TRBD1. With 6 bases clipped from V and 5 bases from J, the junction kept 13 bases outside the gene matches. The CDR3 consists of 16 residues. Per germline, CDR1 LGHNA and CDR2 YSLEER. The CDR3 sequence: CASRRYRGERDQPQHF. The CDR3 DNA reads TGCGCCAGCAGGCGCTACAGGGGCGAGAGGGATCAGCCCCAGCATTTT.

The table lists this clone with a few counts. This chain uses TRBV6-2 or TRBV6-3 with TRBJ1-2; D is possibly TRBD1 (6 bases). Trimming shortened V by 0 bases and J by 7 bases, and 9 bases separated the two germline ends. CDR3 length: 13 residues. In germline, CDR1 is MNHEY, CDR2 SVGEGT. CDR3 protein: CASSYSTGSGYTF. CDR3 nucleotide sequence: TGTGCCAGCAGTTACTCGACAGGCAGTGGCTACACCTTC.

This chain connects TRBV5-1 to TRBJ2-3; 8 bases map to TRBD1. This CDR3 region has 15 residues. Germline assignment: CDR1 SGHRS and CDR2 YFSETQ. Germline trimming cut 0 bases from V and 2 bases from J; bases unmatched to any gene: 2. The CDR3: CASSLADRDTDTQYF. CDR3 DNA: TGCGCCAGCAGCTTGGCGGACAGGGACACAGATACGCAGTATTTT.

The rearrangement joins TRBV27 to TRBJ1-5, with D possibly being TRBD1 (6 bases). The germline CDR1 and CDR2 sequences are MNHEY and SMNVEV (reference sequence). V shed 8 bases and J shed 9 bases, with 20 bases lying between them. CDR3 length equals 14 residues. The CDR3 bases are TGTGCCAGCCGGGGGGGGGCCTTGTCGGGGCCCCAGCATTTT. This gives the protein CASRGGALSGPQHF.

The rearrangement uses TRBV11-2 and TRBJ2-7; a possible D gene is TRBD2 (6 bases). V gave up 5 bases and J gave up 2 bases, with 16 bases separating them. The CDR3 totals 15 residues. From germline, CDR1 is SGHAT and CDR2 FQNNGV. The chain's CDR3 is CASSMLGGLAYEQYF. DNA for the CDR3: TGTGCCAGCAGCATGCTGGGGGGACTCGCCTACGAGCAGTACTTC.

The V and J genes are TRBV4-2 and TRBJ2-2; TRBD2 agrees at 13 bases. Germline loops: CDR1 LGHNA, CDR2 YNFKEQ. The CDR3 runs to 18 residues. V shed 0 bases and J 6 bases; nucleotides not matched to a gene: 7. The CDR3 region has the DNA TGTGCCAGCAGCCAAGAAGCGACTAGCGGGGGGCTGGCCGGGGAGCTGTTTTTT. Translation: CASSQEATSGGLAGELFF.

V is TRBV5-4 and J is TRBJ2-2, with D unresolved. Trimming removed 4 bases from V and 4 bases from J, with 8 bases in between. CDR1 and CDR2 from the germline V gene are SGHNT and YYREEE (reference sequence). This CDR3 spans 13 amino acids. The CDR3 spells CASSTTSTGELFF. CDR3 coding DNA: TGTGCCAGCAGCACTACCTCCACCGGGGAGCTGTTTTTT.

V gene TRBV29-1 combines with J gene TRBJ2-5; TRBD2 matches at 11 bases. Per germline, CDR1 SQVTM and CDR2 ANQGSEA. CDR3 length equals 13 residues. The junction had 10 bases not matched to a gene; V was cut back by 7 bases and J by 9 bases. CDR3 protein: CSARTSGLGAQYF. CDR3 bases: TGCAGCGCCCGGACTAGCGGGCTGGGGGCCCAGTACTTC. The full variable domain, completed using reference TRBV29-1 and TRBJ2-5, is SAVISQKPSRDICQRGTSLTIQCQVDSQVTMMFWYRQQPGQSLTLIATANQGSEATYESGFVIDKFPISRPNLTFSTLTVSNMSPEDSSIYLCSARTSGLGAQYFGPGTRLLVL.

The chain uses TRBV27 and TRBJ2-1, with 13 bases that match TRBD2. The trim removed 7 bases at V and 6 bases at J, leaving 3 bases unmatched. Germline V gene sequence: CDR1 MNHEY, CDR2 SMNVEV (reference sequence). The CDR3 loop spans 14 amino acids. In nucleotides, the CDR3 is TGTGCCAGCACACTAGCGGGAGGGTTCAATGAGCAGTTCTTC. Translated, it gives CASTLAGGFNEQFF.

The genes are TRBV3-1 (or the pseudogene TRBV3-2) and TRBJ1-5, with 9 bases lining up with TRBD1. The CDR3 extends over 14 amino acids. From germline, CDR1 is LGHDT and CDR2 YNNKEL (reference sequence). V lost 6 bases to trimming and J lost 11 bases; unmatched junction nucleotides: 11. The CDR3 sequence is CASSPGQGVLSQHF. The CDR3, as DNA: TGTGCCAGCAGTCCGGGACAGGGTGTTTTATCCCAGCATTTT.

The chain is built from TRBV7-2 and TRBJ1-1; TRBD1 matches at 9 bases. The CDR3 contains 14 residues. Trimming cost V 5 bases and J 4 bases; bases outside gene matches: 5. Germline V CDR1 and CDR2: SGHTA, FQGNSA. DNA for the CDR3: TGTGCCAGCAGCAAACAGGGGGCTGTCACTGAAGCTTTCTTT. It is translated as CASSKQGAVTEAFF.

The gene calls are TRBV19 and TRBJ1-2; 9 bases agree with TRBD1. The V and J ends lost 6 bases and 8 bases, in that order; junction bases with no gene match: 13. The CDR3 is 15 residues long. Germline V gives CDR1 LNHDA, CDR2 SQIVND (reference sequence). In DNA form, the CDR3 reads TGTGCCAGTAGACCTACGTCGGGACAGGGAGGAGGCTACACCTTC. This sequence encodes CASRPTSGQGGGYTF.

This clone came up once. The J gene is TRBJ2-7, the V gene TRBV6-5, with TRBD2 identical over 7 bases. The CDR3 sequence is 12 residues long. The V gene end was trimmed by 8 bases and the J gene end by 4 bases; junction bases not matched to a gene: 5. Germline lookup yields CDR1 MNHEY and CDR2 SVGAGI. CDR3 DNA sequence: TGTGCCAGCGGGAGGGAAAGATACGAGCAGTACTTC. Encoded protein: CASGRERYEQYF.

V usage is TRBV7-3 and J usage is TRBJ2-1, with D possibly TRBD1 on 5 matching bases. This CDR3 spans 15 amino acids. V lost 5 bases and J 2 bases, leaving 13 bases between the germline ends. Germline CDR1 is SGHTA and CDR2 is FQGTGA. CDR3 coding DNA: TGTGCCAGCAGCACCGACAGTGGGACCTACAATGAGCAGTTCTTC. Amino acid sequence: CASSTDSGTYNEQFF.

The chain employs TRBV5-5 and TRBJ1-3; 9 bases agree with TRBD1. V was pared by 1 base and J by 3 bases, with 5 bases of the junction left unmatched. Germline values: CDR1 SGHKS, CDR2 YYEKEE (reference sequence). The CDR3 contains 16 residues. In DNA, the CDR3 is TGTGCCAGCAGCTTGAACAACAGGGGGCTTGGAAACACCATATATTTT. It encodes CASSLNNRGLGNTIYF.